The 10 T cell receptor beta chains below were found in one sample sequenced in a study of shared clonotypes between healthy human individuals. Clones were sequenced by immunoSEQ multiplex PCR, and TCRdb holds only the in-frame ones, with some missing. The table shows about 1,500,000 clones, with around 97% occurring only once. What was sequenced was naive CD4+ T cells sorted from blood. This sample's subset: CD45RA+ positively selected. The receptors derive from a man aged 30 to 39 in good health.

The V and J genes are TRBV27 and TRBJ1-5; 7 nucleotides line up with TRBD1. The CDR3 totals 18 residues. CDR1 is MNHEY, CDR2 SMNVEV, per germline (reference sequence). V dropped 2 bases and J dropped 3; count of bases not matched to a gene: 13. The CDR3 loop reads CASSLRGQSIGNNQPQHF. The CDR3 coding sequence is TGTGCCAGCAGTTTAAGGGGACAGTCCATTGGGAACAATCAGCCCCAGCATTTT.

The chain joins TRBV5-4 to TRBJ2-5, with 9 nucleotides matching TRBD1. CDR1 is SGHNT and CDR2 is YYREEE in the germline V gene (reference sequence). CDR3 length equals 14 residues. Trimming took 3 bases from V and 4 from J; bases not matched to a gene: 4. Here the CDR3 DNA reads TGTGCCAGCAGCTCTACAGGGGGCGTAGAGACCCAGTACTTC. Protein: CASSSTGGVETQYF.

This chain's CDR3 is CASSSRTGVYNEQFF. The CDR3 bases are TGTGCCAGCAGCTCCCGGACAGGGGTCTACAATGAGCAGTTCTTC. The chain joins TRBV14 to TRBJ2-1; 9 nucleotides align to TRBD1. Germline lookup yields CDR1 SGHDN and CDR2 FVKESK. CDR3 size: 15 residues. Trimming at V came to 5 bases and at J to 3 bases, leaving 5 bases not matched to a gene.

V is TRBV10-3 and J is TRBJ2-1; 7 positions match TRBD1. This CDR3 is built from 16 residues. V dropped 4 bases and J dropped 3; count of bases not matched to a gene: 9. Germline V gene sequence: CDR1 ENHRY, CDR2 SYGVKD. CDR3 loop: CAISGTGPSIYNEQFF. The CDR3 nucleotides are TGTGCCATCAGTGGGACAGGCCCAAGTATCTACAATGAGCAGTTCTTC.

The chain employs TRBV6-1 and TRBJ2-7, with D possibly TRBD2 on 5 matching bases. Germline-derived CDR1 and CDR2 are MNHNS and SASEGT. V was cut by 1 base and J by 3 bases, with 16 bases left in between. The CDR3 runs to 16 residues. In DNA, the CDR3 is TGTGCCAGCAGTGAAGTGGCAACTATCGGGATCTACGAGCAGTACTTC. Protein sequence: CASSEVATIGIYEQYF.

This rearrangement joins TRBV11-2 to TRBJ1-2, with no clear D. Germline assignment: CDR1 SGHAT and CDR2 FQNNGV. The CDR3 runs to 14 residues. V lost 2 bases and J lost 6, with 13 bases in between. In DNA, the CDR3 is TGTGCCAGCAGCTTACTATCAAATACAAATGGCTACACCTTC. Its protein product is CASSLLSNTNGYTF.

The V call is TRBV4-1, the J call TRBJ1-1; D possibly corresponds to TRBD1 (6 bases). The CDR3 totals 14 residues. Between the trimmed V and J ends, which lost 2 bases and 4 bases, there was a span of 11 bases. From germline, CDR1 is MGHRA and CDR2 YSYEKL. CDR3 bases: TGCGCCAGCAGCCAACAGGGGAGGGGCACTGAAGCTTTCTTT. Translated: CASSQQGRGTEAFF.

The chain employs TRBV5-1 and TRBJ2-5, with TRBD2 matching over 12 bases. Trimming at V came to 1 base and at J to 5 bases, leaving 9 bases not matched to a gene. Germline V lookup: CDR1 SGHRS, CDR2 YFSETQ. This CDR3 is 17 amino acids long. CDR3 coding DNA: TGCGCCAGCAGCTTGAGAGGGTCTAGCGGGAGGGTTGAGACCCAGTACTTC. Its protein is CASSLRGSSGRVETQYF. The full variable domain, rest sourced from reference TRBV5-1 and TRBJ2-5, is KAGVTQTPRYLIKTRGQQVTLSCSPISGHRSVSWYQQTPGQGLQFLFEYFSETQRNKGNFPGRFSGRQFSNSRSEMNVSTLELGDSALYLCASSLRGSSGRVETQYFGPGTRLLVL.

This sequence joins TRBV9 and TRBJ2-6; perhaps TRBD2 as D (5 bases). This CDR3 is built from 16 residues. Germline CDR1 reads SGDLS; CDR2 reads YYNGEE. V was pared by 4 bases and J by 0 bases, with 11 bases between. In DNA form, the CDR3 reads TGTGCCAGCAGCCCTACCGGGAACTCTGGGGCCAACGTCCTGACTTTC. Translation: CASSPTGNSGANVLTF.

V and J are TRBV6-5 and TRBJ2-1; D unclear. Germline V gene data show CDR1 as MNHEY and CDR2 as SVGAGI. V gave up 5 bases and J gave up 6 bases, with 11 bases separating them. CDR3 size: 13 residues. The CDR3, as DNA: TGTGCCAGCAGTCCGCCCGGTTTCAATGAGCAGTTCTTC. Translation gives CASSPPGFNEQFF.